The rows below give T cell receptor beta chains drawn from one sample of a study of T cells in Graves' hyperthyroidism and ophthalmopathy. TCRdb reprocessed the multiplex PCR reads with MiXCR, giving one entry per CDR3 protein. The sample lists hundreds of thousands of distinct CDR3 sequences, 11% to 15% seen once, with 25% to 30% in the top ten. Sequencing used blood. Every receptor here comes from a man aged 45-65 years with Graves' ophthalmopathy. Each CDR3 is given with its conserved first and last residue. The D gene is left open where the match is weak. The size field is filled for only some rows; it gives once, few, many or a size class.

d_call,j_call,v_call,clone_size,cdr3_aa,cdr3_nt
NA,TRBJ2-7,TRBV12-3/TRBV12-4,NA,CASNTDTYEQYF,TGTGCCAGCAACACGGATACCTACGAGCAGTACTTC
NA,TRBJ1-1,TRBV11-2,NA,CASSLVMRRQPNTEAFF,TGTGCCAGCAGCTTAGTAATGCGTCGACAGCCAAACACTGAAGCTTTCTTT
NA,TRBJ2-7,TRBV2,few,CASLNPIETYEQYF,TGTGCCAGCCTGAACCCGATCGAGACCTACGAGCAGTACTTC
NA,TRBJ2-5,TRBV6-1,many,CASSESRPGREETQYF,TGTGCCAGCAGTGAGAGTCGTCCAGGGCGTGAAGAGACCCAGTACTTC
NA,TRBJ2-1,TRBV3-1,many,CASSRGAGQFF,TGTGCCAGCAGCCGGGGGGCAGGGCAGTTCTTC
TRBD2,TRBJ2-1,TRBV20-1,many,CSAPRPGLADNEQFF,TGCAGTGCTCCGCGTCCGGGACTAGCGGACAATGAGCAGTTCTTC
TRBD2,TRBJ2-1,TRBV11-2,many,CASSLVPTSGSNEQFF,TGTGCCAGCAGCTTAGTTCCCACTAGCGGGAGTAATGAGCAGTTCTTC
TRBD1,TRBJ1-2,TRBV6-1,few,CASSAHEDRGAGYTF,TGTGCCAGCAGTGCTCATGAGGACAGGGGAGCTGGCTACACCTTC
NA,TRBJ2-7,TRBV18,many,CASSPGSASYEQYF,TGTGCCAGCTCACCAGGTTCAGCTTCCTACGAGCAGTACTTC
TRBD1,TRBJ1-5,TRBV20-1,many,CSVGQGDQPQHF,TGCAGTGTGGGCCAGGGGGATCAGCCCCAGCATTTT
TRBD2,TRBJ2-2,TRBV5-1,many,CASSPRTSGRPNTGELFF,TGCGCCAGCAGCCCCAGGACTAGCGGGAGGCCGAACACCGGGGAGCTGTTTTTT
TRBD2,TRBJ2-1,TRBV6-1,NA,CASSAEGLAGGIEQFF,TGTGCCAGCAGTGCTGAGGGACTAGCGGGAGGGATTGAGCAGTTCTTC
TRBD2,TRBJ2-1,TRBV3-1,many,CASKLAGAGEQFF,TGTGCCAGCAAACTAGCGGGAGCTGGTGAGCAGTTCTTC
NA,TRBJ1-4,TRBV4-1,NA,CASSPVQGSHGKEKLFF,TGCGCCAGCAGCCCCGTACAGGGATCCCACGGGAAGGAAAAACTGTTTTTT
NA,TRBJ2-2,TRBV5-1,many,CASSQENTGELFF,TGCGCCAGCAGCCAGGAGAACACCGGGGAGCTGTTTTTT
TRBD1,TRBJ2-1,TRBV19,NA,CASSTNRDSRYNEQFF,TGTGCCAGTAGTACTAACCGGGACAGCCGTTACAATGAGCAGTTCTTC
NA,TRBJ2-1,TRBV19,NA,CASNHEGGKQFF,TGTGCCAGTAACCATGAGGGAGGCAAGCAGTTCTTC